This TCR beta chain emerged from a study of blood T cells in healthy people across ages (dated by TCRdb to the mid-2010s). About the investigation overall: In model experiments, template switching captured about one uniquely barcoded TCR beta cDNA molecule for every two T cells. The study measured age-related changes in TCR beta repertoire diversity using deep sequencing normalized with unique cDNA molecular identifiers. Four age groups were formed from the donors: young (average about 16 years), middle-aged (approximately 39), aged (around 62) and long-lived (around 82). To avoid experimental bias, donors of different ages were randomly spread across the sequencing lanes. For two donors (one aged 18 to 29 and one aged 80 or older), the study analyzed two additional independent replicas of 1 million unique cDNA reads from the same blood draw. Beyond this particular receptor, the publication reports: A strong correlation was found between observed TCR beta diversity and the percentage of naive T cells measured by flow cytometry. Estimates of total diversity from one million sequenced T cells were regarded as lower bounds and underestimates. As age increased, observed TCR beta diversity per million T cells dropped in a roughly linear way, and a significant reduction was already evident by age 40. Compared with the aged group, more naive CD4+ T cells, fewer expanded clones and increased TCR diversity were shown by the long-lived group, suggesting age selection. Bulk unsorted PBMC profiling prevented conclusive comparison of naive and antigen-experienced compartments. Because donor CMV infection status was unknown, age-related changes in expanded clonotypes were potentially confounded.

Donors were 40 or so systemically healthy Caucasian individuals from Russia aged about 6 to 100 years. About 10 milliliters of peripheral blood were drawn from each donor into EDTA-treated Vacutainer tubes. Ficoll-Paque density-gradient centrifugation was used to isolate PBMCs, with at least 7 million per sample. Total RNA was extracted from PBMCs with Trizol reagent, with at least 6 micrograms obtained per sample. The percentages of naive CD45RAhigh/CD27high T cells were determined by flow cytometry on a PBMC aliquot from every donor. CDR1 SGHNT and CDR2 YYREEE were looked up in the germline V gene (reference sequence). Reading from cysteine to phenylalanine, the CDR3 counts 15 amino acids. Solely the CDR3 DNA is kept, with 45 bases framed from the first base. This clonotype was observed a few times. Its antigen has not been determined. Base qualities are not recorded, but no much larger clone differs from it by a single base.

Libraries were constructed by 5' RACE. The instrument was an Illumina HiSeq 2500. A second PCR of roughly 7 to 11 cycles was performed with a sample-barcoded 5' primer and a J-beta primer mix. Each TCR beta cDNA molecule received a unique molecular identifier from a template-switch 5' adaptor carrying 12 random nucleotides. Each sample yielded at least 3 million CDR3-containing paired-end reads. The Mint cDNA synthesis kit, primed by a TRBC-specific oligonucleotide, was used to synthesize first-strand cDNA from all RNA. All cDNA was treated with uracil-DNA glycosylase and then went through a first 18-cycle PCR with the universal primers M1SS and BC2_uni_R. Turning to the authors' computational methods: Normalization of each sample was performed by random selection of 1 million high-quality reads, each carrying a distinct molecular identifier. Instead of being binned into consensus sequences, reads that shared molecular identifiers were thrown out. MiTCR, run with a Q25 quality threshold and the strictest error-elimination algorithm, handled CDR3 identification, clonotype clustering and error correction. Lower-bound total TCR beta diversity was estimated with a nonparametric unseen species model using Euler transformation. TCRdb's own reprocessing of the public reads used fastp at Q25 and MiXCR and kept productive beta chains. Rows matching on CDR3 protein sequence are summarized as one entry with the most common DNA and genes. Clone size and V and J calls follow TCRdb, not the original study. The sample profile shows more than 650,000 distinct CDR3 sequences; approximately 55% of them were found once. The ten largest clones represent about 42% of the sample.

This clonotype was obtained from a man older than 75 in good health. The chain joins TRBV5-4 to TRBJ2-4; TRBD1 matches 7 bases in the middle. The DNA end is a closer match to TRBJ2-7, so the J assignment may be wrong. Sequenced: blood. The sequence in DNA is TGTGCCAGCAGGGACGACTTGACAGGGCCCAACGAGCAGTACTTC. The resulting protein is CASRDDLTGPNEQYF.